This is a list of T cell receptor beta chains from one sample in a study of control samples from healthy donors and cancer patients. Profiled with immunoSEQ multiplex PCR; TCRdb holds only in-frame clones, not every one. Of 100,000 or so clones in the sample, approximately 93% were seen once. What was sequenced was blood. The receptors were sampled from a woman in her twenties or thirties in good health. Both conserved end residues are part of each CDR3. D genes are given only for firm matches. A row's size may be missing; if present it is once, few, many or a size class.

V	D	size	J	DNA	CDR3
TRBV6-2/TRBV6-3	TRBD1	-	TRBJ2-3	TGTGCCAGCAGTTTCCCTCGGGACAGTCGAGGAGATACGCAGTATTTT	CASSFPRDSRGDTQYF
TRBV7-8	TRBD1	-	TRBJ2-3	TGTGCCAGCAGCTTAGCCGGGACAGGGGGAGATACGCAGTATTTT	CASSLAGTGGDTQYF
TRBV4-2	TRBD2	-	TRBJ2-1	TGTGCCAGCAGCCAACCGACCCGACTAGCGGGAGGCGAAGGGGGCTACAATGAGCAGTTCTTC	CASSQPTRLAGGEGGYNEQFF
TRBV6-6	-	-	TRBJ1-3	TGTGCCAGCCTTCTACAGGGACAATCTGGAAACACCATATATTTT	CASLLQGQSGNTIYF
TRBV5-1	-	-	TRBJ1-4	TGCGCCAGCAGGGAACGAAGTGGGGTTAATGAAAAACTGTTTTTT	CASRERSGVNEKLFF
TRBV6-5	-	once	TRBJ1-1	TGTGCCAGCGCCCACGGGTACACTGAAGCTTTCTTT	CASAHGYTEAFF
TRBV25-1	-	-	TRBJ2-5	TGTGCCAGCAGTGAATTTGGGGCGGGAGAGACCCAGTACTTC	CASSEFGAGETQYF
TRBV6-5	TRBD2	-	TRBJ2-1	TGTGCCAGCAAACTAGCGGGGGGGCCCTACAATGAGCAGTTCTTC	CASKLAGGPYNEQFF
TRBV6-2/TRBV6-3	-	-	TRBJ1-5	TGTGCCAGCAGTTACCGGGCAGGGCCCCAGCATTTT	CASSYRAGPQHF
TRBV6-5	TRBD2	once	TRBJ2-7	TGTGCCAGCAGTTACGGCAGCGGGAGGGCCCCCTACGAGCAGTACTTC	CASSYGSGRAPYEQYF
TRBV28	TRBD1	-	TRBJ1-2	TGTGCCAGCAGTTCAGGACAGGGGTATGGCTACACCTTC	CASSSGQGYGYTF
TRBV4-2	-	-	TRBJ2-7	TGTGCCAGCAGCCAAGAGGCGGCCCCTGTGACCTACGAGCAGTACTTC	CASSQEAAPVTYEQYF
TRBV25-1	TRBD1	-	TRBJ1-4	TGTGCCAGCAGTGCCTTTTCCGGGACAGGGGCCCTAGAAAAACTGTTTTTT	CASSAFSGTGALEKLFF
TRBV27	-	-	TRBJ1-2	TGTGCCAGCAGCCCCACGGGCACGGCTAACTATGGCTACACCTTC	CASSPTGTANYGYTF
TRBV5-1	-	-	TRBJ1-6	TGCGCCAGCAGCTCATCCTACACCGATAATTCACCCCTCCACTTT	CASSSSYTDNSPLHF
TRBV7-9	-	-	TRBJ2-7	TGTGCCAGCAGCTCGGACACCAGCCGTTACGAGCAGTACTTC	CASSSDTSRYEQYF
TRBV20-1	-	-	TRBJ1-1	TGCAGTGCTAGTTCAGACAAGGCTTTCTTT	CSASSDKAFF
TRBV18	TRBD1	-	TRBJ1-4	TGTGCCAGCTCCCCGCAGGGGGGATCTAATGAAAAACTGTTTTTT	CASSPQGGSNEKLFF
TRBV6-2/TRBV6-3	TRBD1	-	TRBJ1-2	TGTGCCAGCAGTTTATTGGACAGGGGACTTCCTAACTATGGCTACACCTTC	CASSLLDRGLPNYGYTF
TRBV18	-	-	TRBJ1-1	TGTGCCAGCTCACCTTACCCCGAAGCTTTCTTT	CASSPYPEAFF
TRBV7-2	-	-	TRBJ1-4	TGTGCCAGCAGCTTCCCGACAGCCCCGAAAAAACTGTTTTTT	CASSFPTAPKKLFF
TRBV6-5	TRBD1	-	TRBJ2-3	TGTGCCAGCAGGACCGGGACAGACACAGATACGCAGTATTTT	CASRTGTDTDTQYF
TRBV19	-	-	TRBJ1-5	TGTGCCAGTAGTATCTTCGGAGGCGGCCGTCAGCCCCAGCATTTT	CASSIFGGGRQPQHF
TRBV6-6	TRBD1	-	TRBJ1-1	TGTGCCAGCAGTCCTCACTGGGACAGGGTAATGAACACTGAAGCTTTCTTT	CASSPHWDRVMNTEAFF